The clone carrying this T cell receptor beta chain was counted between two and nine times. Its antigen remains unidentified. This entry comes from a study of CD4 T cells in relation to SARS-CoV-2 and coronaviruses. Across the whole study: Patient ages ranged from roughly 20 to 80, median 38. The restricting HLA molecule for shared crossreactive spike epitopes was mapped.

General observations from the study: According to naive versus memory sequencing, detected responses are memory recall, not newly primed. No crossreactivity against non-spike viral proteins was tested here.

TCRdb's table, derived via immunoSEQ multiplex PCR, lists solely in-frame clones and lacks some. The sample lists tens of thousands of clones, 70% to 90% occurring once. This CDR3 has 17 amino acids. Between the trimmed V and J ends, which lost 1 base and 4 bases, there was a span of 17 bases. CDR1 and CDR2 from the germline V gene are SGHDN and FVKESK. The TCR comes from an adult with COVID-19. Sequenced input: memory CD4+ T cells from PBMCs. The chain combines TRBV14 with TRBJ1-5; no clear D gene. In nucleotides, the CDR3 is TGTGCCAGCAGCCAAGGTATGCCCCCCTCGTGGAATCAGCCCCAGCATTTT. It is translated as CASSQGMPPSWNQPQHF.